A single sample gave rise to the 26 T cell receptor beta chains below, sequenced in a study of identical twins. MiXCR was run by TCRdb on the 5' RACE reads, yielding one entry per CDR3 protein. The data show about 200,000 distinct CDR3 sequences, around 6.8% seen once. These data were also filed under a second study, of yellow fever vaccine responses in identical twins.

Sequenced input: memory (CD45RO+) T cells sorted from blood. Every receptor here comes from a woman aged 18-35 years in good health.

This clonotype was seen repeatedly, ten times or more. The chain couples TRBV12-3 or TRBV12-4 to TRBJ2-6; D ambiguous. V lost 6 bases and J 0 bases, leaving 6 bases between the germline ends. The CDR3 spans 14 residues. As DNA, the CDR3 is TGTGCCAGCAGACAGAACTCTGGGGCCAACGTCCTGACTTTC. Translating it yields CASRQNSGANVLTF.

This clonotype turned up a few times. The chain is built from TRBV2 and TRBJ2-6; unclear D gene. The germline V gene has CDR1 SNHLY and CDR2 FYNNEI. The CDR3 is 14 amino acids. V was shortened by 7 bases and J by 0 bases, with 7 bases between the two germline ends. CDR3 nucleotides: TGTGCCAGCAAGACAAACTCTGGGGCCAACGTCCTGACTTTC. This encodes CASKTNSGANVLTF.

A few counts support this clonotype. The chain couples TRBV7-2 to TRBJ2-5, with D uncertain. The germline CDR1 and CDR2 sequences are SGHTA and FQGNSA. The CDR3 is 13 amino acids. V gave up 7 bases and J gave up 0 bases, with 9 bases separating them. CDR3: CASTQVYQETQYF. As DNA, the CDR3 is TGTGCCAGCACCCAGGTGTACCAAGAGACCCAGTACTTC.

This clonotype was observed at least ten times. The CDR3 DNA is TGTGCCAGCAGCTTGAGGGGGGGACTCTTGGGAGAGACCCAGTACTTC. Translating gives CASSLRGGLLGETQYF. The rearrangement joins TRBV5-6 to TRBJ2-5; possible D gene TRBD2, 7 bases. The CDR3 length is 16 residues. The ends were cut back, 1 base at V and 4 bases at J, with 17 bases in the middle. Germline V gene sequence: CDR1 SGHDT, CDR2 YYEEEE.

The J gene is TRBJ1-1, the V gene TRBV7-6; D not certain. Germline loops: CDR1 SGHVS, CDR2 FNYEAQ. This CDR3 is built from 16 residues. Between the trimmed V and J ends, which lost 2 bases and 4 bases, there was a span of 17 bases. CDR3 loop: CASSLRSYGKGTEAFF. The DNA for the CDR3 is TGTGCCAGCAGCTTACGATCTTACGGAAAAGGCACTGAAGCTTTCTTT.

V gene TRBV4-1 combines with J gene TRBJ2-7; D call uncertain. This CDR3 is built from 16 residues. V was trimmed by 1 base and J by 0 bases, leaving 13 bases between them. Germline lookup yields CDR1 MGHRA and CDR2 YSYEKL. The CDR3 loop is CASSQGAQESSYEQYF. DNA for the CDR3: TGCGCCAGCAGCCAAGGGGCCCAGGAGAGCTCCTACGAGCAGTACTTC.

The gene calls are TRBV9 and TRBJ2-7, with 7 positions matching TRBD2. J was trimmed by 0 bases and V by 0 bases; bases with no gene match: 3. This CDR3 has 15 residues. CDR1 is SGDLS and CDR2 is YYNGEE in the germline V gene. This CDR3 reads CASSVAPSGSYEQYF. CDR3 bases: TGTGCCAGCAGCGTAGCCCCTAGCGGCTCCTACGAGCAGTACTTC.

This clonotype came up a few times. J is TRBJ1-4 and V is TRBV4-2; tentatively, D is TRBD1 (5 bases). The CDR3 runs to 14 residues. Germline assignment: CDR1 LGHNA and CDR2 YNFKEQ. V lost 4 bases and J 0 bases, leaving 6 bases between the germline ends. Here the CDR3 DNA reads TGTGCCAGCAGCCGGACAACAACTAATGAAAAACTGTTTTTT. Protein sequence: CASSRTTTNEKLFF.

The rearrangement links TRBV2 to TRBJ2-7; TRBD2 is a possible D gene (6 bases). This CDR3 has 15 amino acids. Germline CDR1 reads SNHLY; CDR2 reads FYNNEI. Trimming took off 6 bases at V and 2 bases at J, with 17 bases between the two ends. CDR3 protein: CASSTGAGGTYEQYF. CDR3 coding DNA: TGTGCCAGCAGCACCGGAGCCGGGGGAACCTACGAGCAGTACTTC.

This clonotype was detected many times. The chain links TRBV4-1 to TRBJ1-5, with 8 bases lining up with TRBD1. The CDR3 loop spans 15 amino acids. Per germline, CDR1 MGHRA and CDR2 YSYEKL. J was trimmed by 6 bases and V by 0 bases; bases with no gene match: 4. CDR3 amino acids: CASSQEPGGFQPQHF. As DNA, the CDR3 is TGCGCCAGCAGCCAAGAACCAGGGGGCTTTCAGCCCCAGCATTTT.

The chain has TRBV27 and TRBJ1-2, with a weak D call TRBD1 (6 bases). The CDR3 loop spans 15 amino acids. The germline V gene has CDR1 MNHEY and CDR2 SMNVEV (reference sequence). Trimming stripped 3 bases from V and 5 bases from J, with 16 bases between. CDR3 coding DNA: TGTGCCAGCAGTTTTTCCCACGACAGGCAGTATGGCTACACCTTC. Protein product: CASSFSHDRQYGYTF.

V and J are TRBV10-3 and TRBJ2-3; possible D gene TRBD2, 7 bases. Trimming shortened V by 10 bases and J by 3 bases, and 17 bases separated the two germline ends. CDR3 length: 14 amino acids. Looked up from germline, CDR1 is ENHRY and CDR2 is SYGVKD. CDR3 sequence (DNA): TGTGCCACTGGGGGGGGGCCTGGGACAGATACGCAGTATTTT. It codes for CATGGGPGTDTQYF.

The V gene is TRBV25-1, the J gene TRBJ2-2; weak D call: TRBD1 (5 bases). This CDR3 spans 14 amino acids. From germline, CDR1 is MGHDK and CDR2 SYGVNS. Trimming left V 0 bases short and J 4 bases short, with 6 bases between. The CDR3 sequence is CASSEYRGTGELFF. The CDR3 DNA reads TGTGCCAGCAGTGAATATAGGGGCACCGGGGAGCTGTTTTTT.

A note on this clonotype: This may come from a read error, since a much larger clone is one base off. The chain couples TRBV12-3 or TRBV12-4 to TRBJ2-1, with TRBD2 matching 9 bases. CDR3 size: 15 residues. The ends lost 6 bases at V and 5 bases at J; junction bases unmatched: 8. CDR3 in amino acids: CASRSSLAGNNEQFF. In nucleotides, the CDR3 is TGTGCCAGCAGGTCTAGTCTAGCGGGGAACAATGAGCAGTTCTTC.

This clonotype was seen at least ten times. Relative to the germline gene, one junction end is altered; a read error may explain this. The CDR3, as DNA: TGCGCCAGCAGCCAAGATCAAGCGGGGAACTCCGGGGAGCTGTTTTTT. Amino acids: CASSQDQAGNSGELFF. J is TRBJ2-2 and V is TRBV4-1; TRBD2 aligns across 7 bases. Germline loops: CDR1 MGHRA, CDR2 YSYEKL. The CDR3 runs 16 residues.

The rearrangement joins TRBV7-4 to TRBJ2-2, with 9 bases fitting TRBD1. The length of the CDR3 is 18 residues. The J segment lost 0 bases and the V segment lost 11 bases, leaving 16 bases of the junction unmatched. CDR1 SGHVT and CDR2 SQSDAQ come from the germline V gene. The CDR3 is CASSRGTGSFSNTGELFF. In DNA form, the CDR3 reads TGTGCCTCCAGCCGGGGGACAGGGAGTTTTTCGAACACCGGGGAGCTGTTTTTT.

This clonotype appeared a few times. This rearrangement joins TRBV5-1 to TRBJ2-7; perhaps TRBD1 as D (7 bases). Looked up from germline, CDR1 is SGHRS and CDR2 is YFSETQ. Trimming removed 4 bases at V and 3 bases at J, with 14 bases between. The CDR3 length is 14 residues. The CDR3 sequence is CASSATGDFYEQYF. The DNA for the CDR3 is TGCGCCAGCAGCGCCACAGGGGACTTCTACGAGCAGTACTTC.

The V gene is TRBV6-2 or TRBV6-3, the J gene TRBJ2-5, with a weak D call TRBD1 (5 bases). Germline V lookup: CDR1 MNHEY, CDR2 SVGEGT. This CDR3 is built from 16 residues. Trimming removed 0 bases at V and 7 bases at J, with 18 bases between. DNA for the CDR3: TGTGCCAGCAGTTACTCGATCAGGGCCCCCACGTGGACCCAGTACTTC. Its protein product is CASSYSIRAPTWTQYF.

There are many counts of this clonotype. V is TRBV7-2 and J is TRBJ2-5; 9 nucleotides agree with TRBD1. The CDR3 is 16 amino acids. Germline trimming cut 1 base from V and 3 bases from J; bases unmatched to any gene: 6. The germline V gene has CDR1 SGHTA and CDR2 FQGNSA. In nucleotides, the CDR3 is TGTGCCAGCAGCTTAGGGATCCGGGACAGGGAAGAGACCCAGTACTTC. Translated, it gives CASSLGIRDREETQYF.

This clonotype was detected ten times or more. This chain uses TRBV28 with TRBJ2-2; maybe TRBD1 (6 bases). The V and J ends lost 5 bases and 0 bases respectively, with 7 bases between them. CDR3 length: 14 amino acids. Germline V gene sequence: CDR1 MDHEN, CDR2 SYDVKM. For the CDR3, the DNA is TGTGCCAGCAGTGGGACATCGAACACCGGGGAGCTGTTTTTT. Translation gives CASSGTSNTGELFF.

This clonotype was detected many times. The chain is built from TRBV7-6 and TRBJ1-6, with D unclear. In germline, CDR1 is SGHVS, CDR2 FNYEAQ. This CDR3 has 14 amino acids. Trimming removed 2 bases from V and 4 bases from J, with 6 bases in between. The CDR3 spells CASSLRQYNSPLHF. As DNA, the CDR3 is TGTGCCAGCAGCTTACGGCAGTATAATTCACCCCTCCACTTT.

V gene TRBV4-3 combines with J gene TRBJ2-2; TRBD2 aligns across 7 bases. The ends lost 0 bases at V and 2 bases at J; junction bases unmatched: 12. The CDR3 contains 19 residues. From germline, CDR1 is LGHNA and CDR2 YSLEER. The DNA of the CDR3 is TGCGCCAGCAGCCAAGATCCCCTGGGGCTAGCGGTAAACACCGGGGAGCTGTTTTTT. Translated, it gives CASSQDPLGLAVNTGELFF.

The table lists this clonotype with many counts. The genes are TRBV10-3 and TRBJ2-2; D is possibly TRBD1 (5 bases). The CDR3 covers 18 residues. Trimming left V 0 bases short and J 1 base short, with 15 bases between. From germline, CDR1 is ENHRY and CDR2 SYGVKD. CDR3 in amino acids: CAISESVRDVVNTGELFF. DNA for the CDR3: TGTGCCATCAGTGAGTCGGTCAGGGATGTTGTGAACACCGGGGAGCTGTTTTTT.

This clonotype has ten or more counts. The rearrangement uses TRBV15 and TRBJ1-5; D perhaps matches TRBD1 (6 bases). CDR1 and CDR2 from the germline V gene are LNHNV and YYDKDF (reference sequence). V was shortened by 0 bases and J by 6 bases, with 12 bases between the two germline ends. The CDR3 length is 15 residues. For the CDR3, the DNA is TGTGCCACCAGCAGAGATGTCGGGGGCTCTCAGCCCCAGCATTTT. It encodes CATSRDVGGSQPQHF.

This clonotype was counted many times. The gene calls are TRBV5-6 and TRBJ1-2; D call uncertain. V was cut by 0 bases and J by 2 bases, with 5 bases left in between. The CDR3 sequence is 13 residues long. From germline, CDR1 is SGHDT and CDR2 YYEEEE. The CDR3 DNA follows: TGTGCCAGCAGCTTGGAACAGAACTATGGCTACACCTTC. It is translated as CASSLEQNYGYTF.

The chain recombines TRBV20-1 with TRBJ2-5, with 9 bases that match TRBD2. With 3 bases clipped from V and 4 bases from J, the junction kept 9 bases outside the gene matches. CDR1 and CDR2 (germline): DFQATT, SNEGSKA (reference sequence). The CDR3 totals 15 residues. CDR3: CSASSAGGRVETQYF. DNA of the CDR3: TGCAGTGCTAGCTCGGCGGGGGGGCGGGTAGAGACCCAGTACTTC.